Each of the 22 T cell receptor beta chains below was sequenced from the same sample in a study of T cells in Graves' hyperthyroidism and ophthalmopathy. RNA transcripts were the template for amplifying TCR beta CDR3 regions. A first-round RT-PCR of the TCR CDR3 used the HTBI primer set. TCRdb recomputed calls from the multiplex PCR reads with MiXCR, one row per CDR3 protein. Among roughly 840,000 distinct CDR3 sequences listed, around 38% were seen once. The sample comprised blood. Every receptor here comes from a man between 18 and 35 years old with Graves' hyperthyroidism.

This clonotype was found a few times. The rearrangement uses TRBV7-9 and TRBJ2-5, with D unresolved. Germline V gene data show CDR1 as SEHNR and CDR2 as FQNEAQ (reference sequence). V dropped 10 bases and J dropped 0 bases, with 15 bases sitting between them. The CDR3 contains 14 residues. As DNA, the CDR3 is TGTGCCAACACCCCCCCGTGGGACCAAGAGACCCAGTACTTC. Residues: CANTPPWDQETQYF.

This clonotype was observed a few times. The chain carries TRBV5-1 and TRBJ1-6; D unclear. Trimming took off 0 bases at V and 10 bases at J, with 14 bases between the two ends. Germline assignment: CDR1 SGHRS and CDR2 YFSETQ. The CDR3 loop spans 15 amino acids. CDR3 region: CASSLDTGGSSPLHF. CDR3 DNA: TGCGCCAGCAGCTTGGATACGGGAGGCAGCTCACCCCTCCACTTT.

Points on this clonotype: The junction departs from the called germline gene at one end, perhaps through a read error. CDR3: CASSSTGTGDFETFF. CDR3 in DNA: TGTGCCAGCAGCTCTACCGGGACAGGGGATTTTGAAACTTTCTTT. The chain couples TRBV11-3 to TRBJ1-1, with 10 nucleotides matching TRBD1. The CDR3 covers 15 residues. Per germline, CDR1 SGHNT and CDR2 YENEEA. Full variable domain (rest looked up from reference TRBV11-3 and TRBJ1-1): EAGVVQSPRYKIIEKKQPVAFWCNPISGHNTLYWYLQNLGQGPELLIRYENEEAVDDSQLPKDRFSAERLKGVDSTLKIQPAELGDSAVYLCASSSTGTGDFETFFGQGTRLTVV.

This clonotype was found a few times. The V call is TRBV7-9, the J call TRBJ1-3; TRBD1 agrees at 7 bases. Germline CDR1 is SEHNR and CDR2 is FQNEAQ (reference sequence). V lost 3 bases and J lost 2; bases outside the gene matches: 4. This CDR3 region has 15 residues. CDR3 sequence reads: CASSLVGQTGNTIYF. Here the CDR3 DNA reads TGTGCCAGCAGCTTGGTGGGACAGACTGGAAACACCATATATTTT.

This clonotype was seen more than once but under ten times. A junction end diverges from the germline sequence, so it may reflect a read error. The CDR3 DNA is TGTGCCAGCAGCCGAGGAGGGACTTCCTCCTACGAGCAGTACTTC. Protein: CASSRGGTSSYEQYF. The chain carries TRBV4-1 and TRBJ2-7, with D possibly matching TRBD2 (6 bases). In germline, CDR1 is MGHRA, CDR2 YSYEKL. The CDR3 runs to 15 residues.

The chain recombines TRBV24-1 with TRBJ1-5; D is undetermined. The germline gives CDR1 KGHDR, CDR2 SFDVKD. CDR3 length: 16 amino acids. Trimming cost V 0 bases and J 2 bases, with 10 bases left between them. CDR3 DNA: TGTGCCACCAGTGATTTGAAGGCGCTGGGCAATCAGCCCCAGCATTTT. This gives the protein CATSDLKALGNQPQHF.

In its sample, this clonotype was seen many times. V and J are TRBV29-1 and TRBJ1-4, with TRBD1 identical over 7 bases. The V gene's germline CDR1 is SQVTM and CDR2 ANQGSEA. The V gene end was trimmed by 7 bases and the J gene end by 6 bases; junction bases not matched to a gene: 5. The CDR3 extends over 12 amino acids. CDR3 DNA sequence: TGCAGCGCCGCTACAGGGGATGAAAAACTGTTTTTT. Translating it yields CSAATGDEKLFF.

This clonotype was detected ten times or more. The chain combines TRBV20-1 with TRBJ1-1; TRBD1 matches at 9 bases. Germline-derived CDR1 and CDR2 are DFQATT and SNEGSKA (reference sequence). CDR3 length: 12 residues. With V trimmed by 7 bases and J by 6 bases, 6 bases remained unmatched. The CDR3 region has the DNA TGCAGTGTTTGGGACAGGGTCGCTGAAGCTTTCTTT. Its protein is CSVWDRVAEAFF.

This clonotype occurred a few times. This chain links TRBV5-1 with TRBJ1-4, with D uncertain. The CDR3 is 14 residues long. Germline V lookup: CDR1 SGHRS, CDR2 YFSETQ. Trimming took off 0 bases at V and 5 bases at J, with 8 bases between the two ends. The DNA for the CDR3 is TGCGCCAGCAGCTTGGAGGCTCGGAATGAAAAACTGTTTTTT. Its translation: CASSLEARNEKLFF. Drawing the rest from reference TRBV5-1 and TRBJ1-4, the complete variable domain is KAGVTQTPRYLIKTRGQQVTLSCSPISGHRSVSWYQQTPGQGLQFLFEYFSETQRNKGNFPGRFSGRQFSNSRSEMNVSTLELGDSALYLCASSLEARNEKLFFGSGTQLSVL.

This clonotype occurred a few times. The chain joins TRBV12-3 or TRBV12-4 to TRBJ1-2; no definite D call. The CDR3 consists of 15 residues. The V gene lost 2 bases and the J gene lost 2 bases, with 12 bases spanning the gap. The CDR3 is CASSLLEFRNYGYTF. CDR3 in DNA: TGTGCCAGCAGTTTACTAGAATTCCGGAACTATGGCTACACCTTC.

Worth noting for this clonotype: The junction shows a germline mismatch at one end, possibly a read error. The V and J genes are TRBV11-2 and TRBJ2-2, with D unclear. Germline-derived CDR1 and CDR2 are SGHAT and FQNNGV. CDR3 length equals 15 residues. The CDR3 region has the DNA TGTGCCAGCAGCCGGGCAGGAACGAAAACCGGGGAGCTGTTTTTT. As protein: CASSRAGTKTGELFF.

This clonotype was seen many times. V gene TRBV7-9 combines with J gene TRBJ1-1; D not resolved. Between the trimmed V and J ends, which lost 7 bases and 3 bases, there was a span of 15 bases. The CDR3 loop spans 14 amino acids. CDR1 is SEHNR and CDR2 is FQNEAQ in the germline V gene (reference sequence). The DNA for the CDR3 is TGTGCCAGCACCTCCAAAATCCAAGACACTGAAGCTTTCTTT. Protein product: CASTSKIQDTEAFF.

The chain links TRBV7-3 to TRBJ2-3; TRBD2 matches at 13 bases. The CDR3 covers 15 residues. Looked up from germline, CDR1 is SGHTA and CDR2 is FQGTGA. With V trimmed by 5 bases and J by 4 bases, 3 bases remained unmatched. CDR3 DNA: TGTGCCAGCAGCCGAGGGACTAGCGGGGCAGATACGCAGTATTTT. Translating it yields CASSRGTSGADTQYF.

This clonotype was seen more than once but under ten times. This chain uses TRBV7-9 with TRBJ2-2, with D possibly TRBD1 on 5 matching bases. Germline V gene sequence: CDR1 SEHNR, CDR2 FQNEAQ (reference sequence). V was trimmed by 1 base and J by 7 bases, leaving 13 bases between them. CDR3 length: 15 amino acids. The CDR3 reads CASSLEGMRGGELFF. The CDR3 nucleotides read TGTGCCAGCAGCTTAGAGGGGATGCGCGGCGGGGAGCTGTTTTTT.

This chain connects TRBV30 to TRBJ2-2; TRBD2 might be the D (6 bases). With 3 bases removed from V and 6 bases from J, the gap between germline ends came to 11 bases. The CDR3 covers 13 residues. Germline values: CDR1 GTSNPN, CDR2 SVGIG (reference sequence). CDR3 nucleotide sequence: TGTGCCTGGAGGCGTACTAGCCCCGGGGAGCTGTTTTTT. Translated: CAWRRTSPGELFF. Based on the CDR3 plus reference TRBV30 and TRBJ2-2, the full variable domain is SQTIHQWPATLVQPVGSPLSLECTVEGTSNPNLYWYRQAAGRGLQLLFYSVGIGQISSEVPQNLSASRPQDRQFILSSKKLLLSDSGFYLCAWRRTSPGELFFGEGSRLTVL.

The rearrangement joins TRBV7-6 to TRBJ1-1; D is undetermined. The V gene's germline CDR1 is SGHVS and CDR2 FNYEAQ. CDR3 length: 14 residues. The V end lost 4 bases, the J end lost 0 bases, and 9 bases lay between the germline ends. The CDR3: CASSSPLLNTEAFF. In DNA, the CDR3 is TGTGCCAGCAGCTCACCACTGCTGAACACTGAAGCTTTCTTT. The whole variable domain, remainder taken from reference TRBV7-6 and TRBJ1-1, is GAGVSQSPRYKVTKRGQDVALRCDPISGHVSLYWYRQALGQGPEFLTYFNYEAQQDKSGLPNDRFSAERPEGSISTLTIQRTEQRDSAMYRCASSSPLLNTEAFFGQGTRLTVV.

This clonotype showed up just a few times. The gene calls are TRBV7-2 and TRBJ2-7; TRBD2 agrees at 10 bases. V shed 0 bases and J 4 bases; nucleotides not matched to a gene: 6. The CDR3 loop spans 16 amino acids. Germline V lookup: CDR1 SGHTA, CDR2 FQGNSA. This CDR3 is CASSLASSGRRYEQYF. CDR3 sequence (DNA): TGTGCCAGCAGCTTAGCCTCTAGCGGGAGACGTTACGAGCAGTACTTC. The whole variable domain, remainder taken from reference TRBV7-2 and TRBJ2-7, is GAGVSQSPSNKVTEKGKDVELRCDPISGHTALYWYRQSLGQGLEFLIYFQGNSAPDKSGLPSDRFSAERTGGSVSTLTIQRTQQEDSAVYLCASSLASSGRRYEQYFGPGTRLTVT.

This clonotype was found once. The V gene is TRBV7-9, the J gene TRBJ2-7; no clear D gene. The V end lost 3 bases, the J end lost 0 bases, and 12 bases lay between the germline ends. CDR1 and CDR2 (germline): SEHNR, FQNEAQ (reference sequence). The CDR3 totals 15 residues. This CDR3 reads CASSFGPIVSYEQYF. The DNA for the CDR3 is TGTGCCAGCAGCTTTGGACCGATAGTCTCCTACGAGCAGTACTTC.

Of note for this clonotype: A much larger clone lies a single base off, so this may be a read error. CDR3 DNA: TGTGCCAGCAGCTCGCCTACAGGGTCCAGGGAGCTGTTTTTT. This encodes CASSSPTGSRELFF. The chain has TRBV7-2 and TRBJ2-2; the D gene is possibly TRBD1 (6 bases). Germline CDR1 and CDR2: SGHTA and FQGNSA. V lost 4 bases and J lost 9, with 15 bases in between. The length of the CDR3 is 14 residues.

In its sample, this clonotype was seen many times. The J gene is TRBJ1-2, the V gene TRBV7-9; D is perhaps TRBD1 (6 bases). Trimming removed 5 bases at V and 5 bases at J, with 12 bases between. The CDR3 contains 13 residues. Germline CDR1 SEHNR, CDR2 FQNEAQ (reference sequence). The CDR3 DNA reads TGTGCCAGCAGCCAAGGGGGGGGATATGGCTACACCTTC. Translating it yields CASSQGGGYGYTF.

The J gene is TRBJ1-2, the V gene TRBV10-3, with 10 bases aligning to TRBD1. The germline gives CDR1 ENHRY, CDR2 SYGVKD. This CDR3 is built from 12 residues. J gave up 8 bases and V 8 bases, and 5 bases lay outside the gene matches. Written as DNA, the CDR3 is TGTGCCATCTCAGGACAGGGGGGAGGCTACACCTTC. Its translation: CAISGQGGGYTF.

Comments on this clonotype: This is likely a read error, given that the CDR3 carries no conserved phenylalanine or tryptophan at its end. The J gene is TRBJ2-5, the V gene TRBV10-3, with D perhaps matching TRBD2 (5 bases). Germline CDR1 is ENHRY and CDR2 is SYGVKD. The CDR3 extends over 12 amino acids. V was cut by 4 bases and J by 3 bases, with 6 bases left in between. This CDR3 is CAISAGEETQYS. For the CDR3, the DNA is TGTGCCATCAGTGCCGGGGAAGAGACCCAGTACTCC.